The present TCR beta chain was sequenced within a study of B cell selection in AIRE deficiency. Notes on this clone: The antigen remains undetermined. The junction shows a germline mismatch at one end, possibly a read error.

TCRdb's copy holds only in-frame clones and misses some; the assay was immunoSEQ multiplex PCR. Of 15,000 or so clones listed, approximately 94% are singletons. Sorted regulatory T cells were CD4-positive, CD25-high and CD127-low or negative. General study results and limits: Patient Tconv cells held roughly 28% of Treg sequences shared by healthy donors. CDR3s were shorter in shared Treg sequences, reflecting few non-templated nucleotide insertions.

The receptor's source is a human donor with AIRE deficiency. The sequencing sample was made of Tregs sorted from PBMCs.

Here the CDR3 DNA reads TGCAGCGTGGAAGAAAACGGACTGATTACGCAGTATTTT. It translates to CSVEENGLITQYF. V gene TRBV29-1 combines with J gene TRBJ2-3, with D perhaps matching TRBD2 (5 bases). This CDR3 spans 13 amino acids. Germline assignment: CDR1 SQVTM and CDR2 ANQGSEA.